The 22 T cell receptor delta chains listed next were all sequenced from one sample in a study of gamma-delta T cells after stem cell transplantation. TCRdb reprocessed the RT-PCR reads through CATT. This table holds around 7,800 delta-chain clones, roughly 15% found once. The sample consisted of gamma-delta T cells. These receptors were obtained from a human donor. It is not recorded whose cells these are; they may come from a transplant donor.

Turning to this clone: The junction departs from the called germline gene at one end, perhaps through a read error. The V and J genes are TRDV1 and TRDJ1, with D perhaps matching TRDD3 (6 bases). CDR3 size: 24 residues. CDR1 and CDR2 (germline): TSWWSYY, QGS. The CDR3 DNA reads as TGTGCTCTTGGGGAACTTGACTACCTACTAGCCTCTTGGGGGCTTCAACCAAACACCGGTAAACTCATCTTT. Translation gives CALGELDYLLASWGLQPNTGKLIF.

In this sample, this clone turned up a few times. Other DNA sequences in this specimen translate into the identical CDR3. The V call is TRDV1, the J call TRDJ1, with D maybe TRDD3 (5 bases). V was clipped by 3 bases and J by 2 bases, with 22 bases between them. The germline gives CDR1 TSWWSYY, CDR2 QGS. The CDR3 runs to 18 residues. The CDR3 reads CALGEPRRIERPTDKLIF. CDR3 DNA sequence: TGTGCTCTTGGGGAGCCTCGGCGGATAGAACGGCCAACCGATAAACTCATCTTT.

The rearrangement uses TRDV1 and TRDJ1, with 12 bases that match TRDD3. Losses at the gene ends were 0 bases for V and 3 bases for J; bases not matched to a gene: 14. The CDR3 spans 20 residues. Germline CDR1 and CDR2: TSWWSYY and QGS. CDR3 sequence (DNA): TGTGCTCTTGGGGAACTAATCGCTAGCTGGGGGATACGCGGGTCCGATAAACTCATCTTT. Translation gives CALGELIASWGIRGSDKLIF.

As regards this clone: This may be a read error, as it is one base from a much larger clone. The same CDR3 also results from other DNA sequences found in this sample. V gene TRDV2 combines with J gene TRDJ2; the match to TRDD3 covers 10 bases. Germline V CDR1 and CDR2: GEAIGNYY, EKD. The CDR3 is 17 amino acids. CDR3 in amino acids: CACDRLGDSTLTAQLFF. The CDR3 DNA follows: TGTGCCTGTGACAGACTGGGGGATTCCACTTTGACGGCACAACTCTTCTTT.

This chain links TRDV3 with TRDJ1; the D gene could be TRDD2 or TRDD3 (5 bases each). V was cut by 2 bases and J by 0 bases, with 22 bases left in between. The CDR3 extends over 17 amino acids. The germline gives CDR1 TVYSNPD, CDR2 GDNSRS (reference sequence). The CDR3 nucleotides read TGTGCCTTTTTTGCCCCTACGGGGACCATATACACCGATAAACTCATCTTT. Translated, it gives CAFFAPTGTIYTDKLIF. Variable domain in full (rest from reference TRDV3 and TRDJ1): CDKVTQSSPDQTVASGSEVVLLCTYDTVYSNPDLFWYRIRPDYSFQFVFYGDNSRSEGADFTQGRFSVKHILTQKAFHLVISPVRTEDSATYYCAFFAPTGTIYTDKLIFGKGTRVTVEP.

By sample share, this clone is medium-sized. The chain recombines TRDV1 with TRDJ1; D ambiguous. This CDR3 has 18 residues. Germline V CDR1 and CDR2: TSWWSYY, QGS. The V end was cut by 0 bases, the J end by 1 base, with 18 bases between. DNA for the CDR3: TGTGCTCTTGGGGAACTAGGAGGGGCCCATCACCCCACCGATAAACTCATCTTT. Amino acid sequence: CALGELGGAHHPTDKLIF.

This clone was counted only a few times. An end of the junction differs from the germline gene, which may be a read error. Within the sample, other DNA sequences also encode this same CDR3. This chain uses TRDV1 with TRDJ2, with D tentatively TRDD2 or TRDD3 (9 bases each). Germline V gene data show CDR1 as TSWWSYY and CDR2 as QGS. This CDR3 is 25 amino acids long. Written as DNA, the CDR3 is TGTGCTCTCGGGGAAGGATGGCCTTCCTACCCTCACTGGGGGACACCGCCTTGTTTGACAGCACAGCTCTTCTTT. Its protein product is CALGEGWPSYPHWGTPPCLTAQLFF.

Regarding this clone: Being one base from a much bigger clone, this may be a read error. The chain carries TRDV2 and TRDJ3, with 12 positions matching TRDD3. This CDR3 comprises 18 residues. With 3 bases clipped from V and 2 bases from J, the junction kept 4 bases outside the gene matches. Germline CDR1 reads GEAIGNYY; CDR2 reads EKD. CDR3 in amino acids: CACDVLGDTTWDTRQMFF. CDR3 DNA sequence: TGTGCCTGTGACGTACTGGGGGATACCACCTGGGACACCCGACAGATGTTTTTC.

The gene calls are TRDV2 and TRDJ3; 13 positions agree with TRDD3. Germline CDR1 reads GEAIGNYY; CDR2 reads EKD. This CDR3 is built from 21 residues. The V and J ends lost 0 bases and 0 bases, in that order; junction bases with no gene match: 7. CDR3: CACDTPLYWGIRSWDTRQMFF. The CDR3 coding sequence is TGTGCCTGTGACACCCCATTATACTGGGGGATACGCTCCTGGGACACCCGACAGATGTTTTTC.

This clone has just a few counts. A much larger clone differs by one base, so this may be a read error. The same CDR3 arises from other DNA sequences in this sample as well. The gene calls are TRDV2 and TRDJ2; 11 nucleotides match TRDD3. CDR1 and CDR2 from the germline V gene are GEAIGNYY and EKD. The CDR3 runs to 15 residues. With V trimmed by 1 base and J by 8 bases, 5 bases remained unmatched. In DNA form, the CDR3 reads TGTGCCTGTGACACGCTGGGGGATACCGGGGCACAACTCTTCTTT. This sequence encodes CACDTLGDTGAQLFF.

For this clone: This sequence is one base from a far larger clone and is likely a read error. The chain is built from TRDV2 and TRDJ1, with TRDD3 identical over 8 bases. V lost 5 bases, J lost 2 bases, and 9 bases stayed unmatched. The CDR3 runs 15 residues. Germline assignment: CDR1 GEAIGNYY and CDR2 EKD. The CDR3 loop is CACATLGAPTDKLIF. DNA for the CDR3: TGTGCCTGTGCCACACTGGGGGCCCCTACCGATAAACTCATCTTT.

The count of this clone is one. Since a far larger clone is one base different, this is likely a read error. Other DNA sequences in the same sample also yield this CDR3. The rearrangement links TRDV2 to TRDJ1; 9 positions match TRDD3. Germline assignment: CDR1 GEAIGNYY and CDR2 EKD. V shed 2 bases and J 5 bases; nucleotides not matched to a gene: 5. This CDR3 has 14 residues. The CDR3 here is CACDRGYARDKLIF. The CDR3 nucleotides are TGTGCCTGTGACAGGGGATACGCCAGGGATAAACTCATCTTT.

By sample share, this clone is medium-sized (0.01 to 0.1%). The V call is TRDV1, the J call TRDJ1; 9 positions agree with TRDD2. The trim removed 9 bases at V and 0 bases at J, leaving 17 bases unmatched. The germline V gene has CDR1 TSWWSYY and CDR2 QGS. This CDR3 has 18 amino acids. Here the CDR3 reads CALGPFLPLGDHTDKLIF. As DNA, the CDR3 is TGTGCTCTGGGGCCCTTCCTACCTTTGGGGGACCACACCGATAAACTCATCTTT.

This clone is deemed medium-sized (0.01 to 0.1%). The CDR3 spells CALGEPTFAHWGIRYTDKLIF. CDR3 nucleotide sequence: TGTGCTCTTGGGGAACCGACCTTCGCACACTGGGGGATACGTTACACCGATAAACTCATCTTT. V usage is TRDV1 and J usage is TRDJ1, with 13 bases matching TRDD3. Trimming removed 1 base from V and 0 bases from J; junction bases left unmatched: 14. This CDR3 has 21 residues. The germline V gene encodes CDR1 TSWWSYY and CDR2 QGS.

The chain has TRDV3 and TRDJ3; 9 positions agree with TRDD3. CDR3 length: 18 residues. With 3 bases clipped from V and 0 bases from J, the junction kept 9 bases outside the gene matches. The germline gives CDR1 TVYSNPD, CDR2 GDNSRS (reference sequence). Here the CDR3 reads CALAGGWRSSWDTRQMFF. CDR3 DNA: TGTGCCTTGGCTGGGGGATGGAGATCCTCCTGGGACACCCGACAGATGTTTTTC.

This chain connects TRDV2 to TRDJ1, with 8 bases fitting TRDD3. The J segment lost 2 bases and the V segment lost 0 bases, leaving 13 bases of the junction unmatched. This CDR3 contains 18 residues. CDR1 and CDR2 (germline): GEAIGNYY, EKD. The CDR3 DNA follows: TGTGCCTGTGACACCTTTGCGGTGGGGGATCGGTGGACCGATAAACTCATCTTT. It encodes CACDTFAVGDRWTDKLIF.

This clone has a handful of counts. The gene calls are TRDV1 and TRDJ1, with a weak D call TRDD3 (5 bases). CDR3 length: 15 amino acids. Germline V CDR1 and CDR2: TSWWSYY, QGS. V lost 3 bases to trimming and J lost 6 bases, with 17 bases between them. The CDR3 region is CALGDYTVGGYKLIF. CDR3 nucleotides: TGTGCTCTTGGGGATTATACGGTCGGTGGGTATAAACTCATCTTT.

Remarks on this clone: A much larger clone differs from this one at a single base, so this may be a read error. The chain carries TRDV2 and TRDJ3; 8 positions match TRDD3. CDR3 length: 18 residues. In germline, CDR1 is GEAIGNYY, CDR2 EKD. CDR3 in amino acids: CACDTVLGASWGTRQMFF. CDR3 DNA: TGTGCCTGTGACACGGTACTGGGGGCTTCCTGGGGCACCCGACAGATGTTTTTC.

The sample holds a few counts of this clone. V and J are TRDV1 and TRDJ1, with TRDD3 matching over 7 bases. The CDR3 extends over 21 amino acids. Germline V lookup: CDR1 TSWWSYY, CDR2 QGS. The V segment lost 1 base and the J segment 0 bases; nucleotides outside the gene matches: 20. CDR3 nucleotides: TGTGCTCTTGGGGAACGTTGTACCTACACGTGTACTGGGGAGTACACCGATAAACTCATCTTT. Its protein is CALGERCTYTCTGEYTDKLIF.

This clone was detected once. A far larger clone is just one base off, so this is likely a read error. V gene TRDV2 combines with J gene TRDJ1; D is ambiguous. Germline V gene data show CDR1 as GEAIGNYY and CDR2 as EKD. V lost 3 bases and J lost 0, with 19 bases in between. The CDR3 is made up of 17 amino acids. The CDR3 here is CACDPRDWFVHTDKLIF. Written as DNA, the CDR3 is TGTGCCTGTGACCCCCGTGATTGGTTTGTACACACCGATAAACTCATCTTT.

By share, this clone counts as medium-sized. The same CDR3 arises from other DNA sequences in this sample as well. The chain uses TRDV2 and TRDJ1; the match to TRDD3 covers 11 bases. The CDR3 covers 18 residues. Germline CDR1 and CDR2: GEAIGNYY and EKD. V was clipped by 1 base and J by 0 bases; unmatched bases: 9. The CDR3 DNA follows: TGTGCCTGTGACACTTTGTACTGGGGGATATCGTACACCGATAAACTCATCTTT. Protein: CACDTLYWGISYTDKLIF.

Only one count was recorded for this clone. A much larger clone differs by one base, so this may be a read error. The chain employs TRDV1 and TRDJ1; 7 nucleotides match TRDD3. Looked up from germline, CDR1 is TSWWSYY and CDR2 is QGS. V lost 3 bases to trimming and J lost 3 bases; unmatched junction nucleotides: 16. This CDR3 is built from 18 residues. CDR3 nucleotides: TGTGCTCTTGGGGAGTCCCATGGATACGCGCTATACGCCGATAAACTCATCTTT. Translating it yields CALGESHGYALYADKLIF.